This entry lists 18 T cell receptor beta chains sequenced from one sample in a study of OX40 agonist ivuxolimab in advanced cancers. Profiling relied on immunoSEQ multiplex PCR, and the TCRdb table lists in-frame clones only, not all of them. The sample records about 67,000 clones, approximately 93% being singletons. The source material was CD4+ or CD8+ T cells sorted from blood, sampled in a trial of the OX40 agonist ivuxolimab. These receptors all come from an adult with an advanced solid tumor such as melanoma, head and neck, liver or kidney cancer.

This chain connects TRBV27 to TRBJ2-1; 11 bases line up with TRBD2. V was clipped by 5 bases and J by 0 bases; unmatched bases: 6. CDR3 size: 17 residues. CDR1 is MNHEY, CDR2 SMNVEV, per germline (reference sequence). For the CDR3, the DNA is TGTGCCAGCAGTAAACTAGCGGGGGCTACCTCCTACAATGAGCAGTTCTTC. Residues: CASSKLAGATSYNEQFF.

The chain carries TRBV5-6 and TRBJ1-6; tentatively, D is TRBD1 (5 bases). CDR3 size: 15 residues. V was clipped by 1 base and J by 8 bases, with 13 bases between them. Looked up from germline, CDR1 is SGHDT and CDR2 is YYEEEE. In DNA, the CDR3 is TGTGCCAGCAGCTTGTTTAGGGGTCGGGATTCACCCCTCCACTTT. This translates into CASSLFRGRDSPLHF. Full variable domain (remainder filled in from reference TRBV5-6 and TRBJ1-6): DAGVTQSPTHLIKTRGQQVTLRCSPKSGHDTVSWYQQALGQGPQFIFQYYEEEERQRGNFPDRFSGHQFPNYSSELNVNALLLGDSALYLCASSLFRGRDSPLHFGNGTRLTVT.

This chain uses TRBV7-2 with TRBJ2-2; TRBD2 agrees at 8 bases. With V trimmed by 7 bases and J by 7 bases, 11 bases remained unmatched. Germline V gene sequence: CDR1 SGHTA, CDR2 FQGNSA. CDR3 length equals 15 residues. This CDR3 is CASTTGSGGHGELFF. CDR3 in DNA: TGTGCCAGCACCACTGGGAGCGGGGGTCACGGGGAGCTGTTTTTT.

The rearrangement links TRBV27 to TRBJ2-7; tentative D call: TRBD1 (5 bases). The CDR3 length is 14 residues. Germline V gene lookup returns CDR1 MNHEY and CDR2 SMNVEV (reference sequence). Between the trimmed V and J ends, which lost 2 bases and 3 bases, there was a span of 11 bases. The CDR3 DNA sequence: TGTGCCAGCAGTTTACAGGGTGAGATCTACGAGCAGTACTTC. Translating gives CASSLQGEIYEQYF.

The V call is TRBV19, the J call TRBJ2-7, with D maybe TRBD1 (6 bases). This CDR3 spans 13 amino acids. CDR1 and CDR2 (germline): LNHDA, SQIVND (reference sequence). Trimming took 4 bases from V and 6 from J, leaving 13 bases between them. The CDR3 nucleotides read TGTGCCAGTAGTACCATAACAGGGCCCGAGCAGTACTTC. Its protein is CASSTITGPEQYF.

The chain employs TRBV5-6 and TRBJ2-1; maybe TRBD1 (6 bases). Germline assignment: CDR1 SGHDT and CDR2 YYEEEE. V lost 0 bases to trimming and J lost 4 bases, with 8 bases between them. The CDR3 sequence is 14 residues long. DNA of the CDR3: TGTGCCAGCAGCTTGGTCGGACAGTACAATGAGCAGTTCTTC. Residues: CASSLVGQYNEQFF.

This rearrangement joins TRBV7-6 to TRBJ2-1; 13 nucleotides agree with TRBD2. Germline loops: CDR1 SGHVS, CDR2 FNYEAQ. This CDR3 comprises 16 residues. V trimming: 5 bases; J trimming: 8 bases; junction bases outside the gene matches: 9. CDR3 region: CASSGRLAGGVDEQFF. DNA for the CDR3: TGTGCCAGCAGCGGAAGACTAGCGGGAGGTGTAGATGAGCAGTTCTTC.

The chain is built from TRBV5-1 and TRBJ2-5; the D call may be TRBD1 or TRBD2 (5 bases each). The J call may be mistaken, given a closer DNA end match to TRBJ2-7. The V gene's germline CDR1 is SGHRS and CDR2 YFSETQ. The CDR3 has 13 amino acids. Written as DNA, the CDR3 is TGCGCCAGCGGGTGGGGGAGCTCCTACGAGCAGTACTTC. It translates to CASGWGSSYEQYF.

The chain joins TRBV5-1 to TRBJ1-2, with D uncertain. V shed 4 bases and J shed 0 bases, with 16 bases lying between them. This CDR3 spans 16 amino acids. Germline CDR1 and CDR2: SGHRS and YFSETQ. CDR3: CASSPLEGRANYGYTF. The CDR3, as DNA: TGCGCCAGCAGCCCCCTTGAAGGGAGAGCTAACTATGGCTACACCTTC.

This clone appeared a single time. This chain joins TRBV5-1 and TRBJ1-2; D may be TRBD1 (5 bases). The germline V gene encodes CDR1 SGHRS and CDR2 YFSETQ. V lost 0 bases, J lost 4 bases, and 10 bases lay in between. This CDR3 contains 14 residues. This chain's CDR3 is CASSLGMGLYGYTF. CDR3 nucleotide sequence: TGCGCCAGCAGCTTGGGTATGGGGCTCTATGGCTACACCTTC.

The chain combines TRBV28 with TRBJ2-7, with unresolved D. Per the germline V gene, CDR1 is MDHEN and CDR2 is SYDVKM. Trimming stripped 5 bases from V and 3 bases from J, with 8 bases between. The CDR3 spans 12 residues. The CDR3: CASSGSLYEQYF. CDR3 nucleotide sequence: TGTGCCAGCAGTGGGTCACTCTACGAGCAGTACTTC.

The gene calls are TRBV5-4 and TRBJ2-5; D may be TRBD2 (7 bases). CDR3 length: 15 amino acids. The V end was cut by 1 base, the J end by 4 bases, with 14 bases between. CDR1 and CDR2 from the germline V gene are SGHNT and YYREEE (reference sequence). CDR3 bases: TGTGCCAGCAGCTTGACTCGGGGGGCTGGAGAGACCCAGTACTTC. Protein product: CASSLTRGAGETQYF.

The chain is built from TRBV5-4 and TRBJ2-7, with D tentatively TRBD1 or TRBD2 (5 bases each). The CDR3 loop spans 15 amino acids. Germline CDR1 reads SGHNT; CDR2 reads YYREEE (reference sequence). Trimming cost V 6 bases and J 3 bases, with 19 bases left between them. The CDR3 nucleotides are TGTGCCAGCACCATCAAGGGGAGTCGCTACTACGAGCAGTACTTC. Protein sequence: CASTIKGSRYYEQYF. Drawing the rest from reference TRBV5-4 and TRBJ2-7, the complete variable domain is ETGVTQSPTHLIKTRGQQVTLRCSSQSGHNTVSWYQQALGQGPQFIFQYYREEENGRGNFPPRFSGLQFPNYSSELNVNALELDDSALYLCASTIKGSRYYEQYFGPGTRLTVT.

V gene TRBV19 combines with J gene TRBJ1-6, with D perhaps matching TRBD1 (5 bases). V lost 3 bases to trimming and J lost 4 bases, with 10 bases between them. In germline, CDR1 is LNHDA, CDR2 SQIVND (reference sequence). This CDR3 comprises 15 residues. The chain's CDR3 is CASSMAQGYNSPLHF. As DNA, the CDR3 is TGTGCCAGTAGTATGGCTCAGGGATATAATTCACCCCTCCACTTT.

The chain recombines TRBV29-1 with TRBJ2-7; 9 nucleotides agree with TRBD1. The V gene end was trimmed by 1 base and the J gene end by 0 bases; junction bases not matched to a gene: 13. This CDR3 has 18 amino acids. Per germline, CDR1 SQVTM and CDR2 ANQGSEA. The CDR3 reads CSVEARTGVLTSSYEQYF. Here the CDR3 DNA reads TGCAGCGTTGAAGCGAGGACAGGGGTCCTTACTAGCTCCTACGAGCAGTACTTC.

The chain recombines TRBV9 with TRBJ1-3; D may be TRBD1 (5 bases). Germline-derived CDR1 and CDR2 are SGDLS and YYNGEE. CDR3 size: 15 residues. Trimming shortened V by 0 bases and J by 2 bases, and 9 bases separated the two germline ends. In nucleotides, the CDR3 is TGTGCCAGCAGCGTAGCTCCAGGGACTGGAAACACCATATATTTT. Protein product: CASSVAPGTGNTIYF.

CDR3 protein: CASSPQWGQDLYEQYF. Written as DNA, the CDR3 is TGTGCCAGCAGCCCACAATGGGGACAGGATCTTTACGAGCAGTACTTC. The chain uses TRBV4-2 and TRBJ2-7, with TRBD1 matching over 8 bases. With 4 bases clipped from V and 4 bases from J, the junction kept 12 bases outside the gene matches. CDR3 length: 16 residues. Germline assignment: CDR1 LGHNA and CDR2 YNFKEQ.

The rearrangement uses TRBV21-1 and TRBJ2-2; the table calls TRBD2, which could not be checked here. TRBV21-1 constitutes a pseudogene. The CDR3 is 16 residues long. CDR3 sequence: CARIPPAGMKWGELFF. The CDR3 DNA follows: TGTGCCAGGATCCCTCCGGCGGGCATGAAGTGGGGGGAGCTGTTTTTT.